This is a list of T cell receptor beta chains from one sample in a study of type 1 and type 2 diabetes patients. TCRdb reanalysed the multiplex PCR reads using MiXCR and keeps one entry per CDR3 protein. The sample carries under 300,000 distinct CDR3 sequences, more than 40% recorded once. Material for sequencing was peripheral blood mononuclear cells (PBMCs). The source is a man aged 18-30 years with type 2 diabetes. Both conserved end residues are part of each CDR3. A D gene is named only where the DNA matches it firmly. Expanded clones are given a class, and other clones once, few, many or no size at all.

v_gene: TRBV7-9
j_gene: TRBJ1-5
abundance: .
d_gene: .
CDR3aa: CASSGGLGQPQHF
CDR3nt: TGTGCCAGCAGCGGGGGCCTTGGCCAGCCCCAGCATTTT

v_gene: TRBV6-2/TRBV6-3
j_gene: TRBJ2-7
abundance: .
d_gene: TRBD2
CDR3aa: CASSPALAGVYEQYF
CDR3nt: TGTGCCAGCAGTCCCGCCCTAGCGGGGGTCTACGAGCAGTACTTC

v_gene: TRBV20-1
j_gene: TRBJ1-2
abundance: .
d_gene: .
CDR3aa: CSAKTGSDYGYTF
CDR3nt: TGCAGCGCCAAGACGGGGTCGGACTATGGCTACACCTTC

v_gene: TRBV20-1
j_gene: TRBJ1-6
abundance: few
d_gene: .
CDR3aa: CSARDLVALHF
CDR3nt: TGCAGTGCTAGAGACCTTGTGGCCCTCCACTTT

v_gene: TRBV25-1
j_gene: TRBJ1-6
abundance: .
d_gene: .
CDR3aa: CASSPLLQGGSPLHF
CDR3nt: TGTGCCAGCAGCCCACTTCTACAGGGTGGTTCACCCCTCCACTTT

v_gene: TRBV25-1
j_gene: TRBJ2-5
abundance: .
d_gene: .
CDR3aa: CASSDSDRQGLETQYF
CDR3nt: TGTGCCAGCAGTGACTCCGACAGGCAGGGTCTAGAGACCCAGTACTTC

v_gene: TRBV4-1
j_gene: TRBJ2-7
abundance: .
d_gene: .
CDR3aa: CASSRAGAASYEQYF
CDR3nt: TGCGCCAGCAGCCGAGCAGGGGCAGCCTCCTACGAGCAGTACTTC

v_gene: TRBV27
j_gene: TRBJ2-7
abundance: .
d_gene: .
CDR3aa: CASSLFPSSYEQYF
CDR3nt: TGTGCCAGCAGTTTATTCCCTAGCTCCTACGAGCAGTACTTC

v_gene: TRBV12-3/TRBV12-4
j_gene: TRBJ1-6
abundance: many
d_gene: .
CDR3aa: CASSLDNSPLHF
CDR3nt: TGTGCCAGCAGTTTGGATAATTCACCCCTCCACTTT

v_gene: TRBV28
j_gene: TRBJ2-7
abundance: few
d_gene: TRBD1
CDR3aa: CATEDRSSYEQYF
CDR3nt: TGTGCCACCGAGGACAGGAGCTCCTACGAGCAGTACTTC

v_gene: TRBV19
j_gene: TRBJ1-2
abundance: many
d_gene: .
CDR3aa: CASAGEGYTF
CDR3nt: TGTGCCAGCGCGGGGGAAGGCTACACCTTC

v_gene: TRBV10-2
j_gene: TRBJ2-5
abundance: .
d_gene: .
CDR3aa: CASSDSGQETQYF
CDR3nt: TGCGCCAGCAGTGACAGTGGCCAAGAGACCCAGTACTTC

v_gene: TRBV13
j_gene: TRBJ2-2
abundance: few
d_gene: .
CDR3aa: CASRRSGRDTGELFF
CDR3nt: TGTGCCAGCCGGCGGTCCGGTAGGGACACCGGGGAGCTGTTTTTT

v_gene: TRBV30
j_gene: TRBJ2-7
abundance: .
d_gene: TRBD2
CDR3aa: CAWSAGLAGYF
CDR3nt: TGTGCCTGGAGTGCGGGACTAGCGGGTTACTTC

v_gene: TRBV7-2
j_gene: TRBJ1-5
abundance: few
d_gene: .
CDR3aa: CASSEPQLSQPQHF
CDR3nt: TGTGCCAGCAGCGAACCCCAGTTAAGTCAGCCCCAGCATTTT

v_gene: TRBV20-1
j_gene: TRBJ1-4
abundance: .
d_gene: TRBD1
CDR3aa: CSSRDGQGASKLFF
CDR3nt: TGCAGTTCGAGGGACGGACAGGGGGCCAGCAAACTGTTTTTT